The rows below give T cell receptor beta chains drawn from one sample of a study of blood T cell repertoires in COVID-19. Here immunoSEQ multiplex PCR was the method, and the copy in TCRdb shows in-frame clones only, minus some. The data contain about 250,000 clones, approximately 85% of them singletons. What was sequenced was PBMCs or T cells enriched from blood (not recorded which). These receptor sequences come from a woman aged 50 to 60 with acute COVID-19. The CDR3 runs from the conserved cysteine through the conserved F or W. Each record gives: V gene, CDR3 protein.

v_gene: TRBV19; CDR3aa: CASSMLRAQVAGNTIYF
v_gene: TRBV20-1; CDR3aa: CSRLNYGYTF
v_gene: TRBV10-3; CDR3aa: CAISIGGNQETQYF
v_gene: TRBV30; CDR3aa: CAWSPGYSYTGELFF
v_gene: TRBV6-2/TRBV6-3; CDR3aa: CASSGTLRLAGGYEQYF
v_gene: TRBV5-1; CDR3aa: CASSLGQGALNYGYTF
v_gene: TRBV4-3; CDR3aa: CASSQDSVGGGTYTGELFF
v_gene: TRBV9; CDR3aa: CASSVAGAQNGYTF
v_gene: TRBV2; CDR3aa: CASRPTRNTGELFF
v_gene: TRBV3-1/TRBV3-2; CDR3aa: CASSHLNQPQHF
v_gene: TRBV4-3; CDR3aa: CASSQEPGADKPQHF
v_gene: TRBV14; CDR3aa: CASSQDPGTDTQYF
v_gene: TRBV15; CDR3aa: CATSRLAGMNGYTF
v_gene: TRBV9; CDR3aa: CASSVVVDSPLHF
v_gene: TRBV3-1/TRBV3-2; CDR3aa: CASSQVLDPGHKLIGYSGNTIYF
v_gene: TRBV20-1; CDR3aa: CSATSNTEAFF
v_gene: TRBV2; CDR3aa: CASSVDRGQKLFF
v_gene: TRBV5-6; CDR3aa: CASSLGGTGTEAFF
v_gene: TRBV3-1/TRBV3-2; CDR3aa: CASSQEPRGRKIRFF
v_gene: TRBV7-2; CDR3aa: CASSYSDQPQHF
v_gene: TRBV5-1; CDR3aa: CASSLGGQSTDTQYF
v_gene: TRBV5-1; CDR3aa: CASSRRQGVIPTEAFF
v_gene: TRBV18; CDR3aa: CASSPVEGGLTDTQYF
v_gene: TRBV3-1/TRBV3-2; CDR3aa: CASSPRTGKKTNEKLFF
v_gene: TRBV6-1; CDR3aa: CASSDLASNQPQHF
v_gene: TRBV30; CDR3aa: CAHELTSSGNTIYF
v_gene: TRBV19; CDR3aa: CASSTGQGRADTQYF
v_gene: TRBV7-2; CDR3aa: CASSLGLSGNTIYF
v_gene: TRBV30; CDR3aa: CAWSAQGDNEKLFF
v_gene: TRBV13; CDR3aa: CASSLSGGAFF
v_gene: TRBV5-8; CDR3aa: CASSLEGNNYGYTF
v_gene: TRBV6-1; CDR3aa: CASSEGLGTGANSPLHF
v_gene: TRBV7-2; CDR3aa: CASSLDFETQYF
v_gene: TRBV28; CDR3aa: CARPAGTATWGTF
v_gene: TRBV4-2; CDR3aa: CASSQGQAGLAGLTQYF
v_gene: TRBV7-3; CDR3aa: CASSIDRESYNEQFF
v_gene: TRBV30; CDR3aa: CAWSAGGNTGELFF
v_gene: TRBV6-5; CDR3aa: CASTTTGNGYTF
v_gene: TRBV5-1; CDR3aa: CASSLGQGGYGYTF
v_gene: TRBV5-1; CDR3aa: CASSLDSFSTDTQYF
v_gene: TRBV18; CDR3aa: CASSRGQAWEQPQHF
v_gene: TRBV5-1; CDR3aa: CASSDGTSGDTQYF
v_gene: TRBV11-2; CDR3aa: CASSLSRNEQFF
v_gene: TRBV7-7; CDR3aa: CASSLAGALGAGELFF
v_gene: TRBV30; CDR3aa: CAWSPGWSYGYTF
v_gene: TRBV3-1/TRBV3-2; CDR3aa: CASSHSPNEQFF
v_gene: TRBV2; CDR3aa: CASSDETGYTEAFF
v_gene: TRBV3-1/TRBV3-2; CDR3aa: CASSRQGKGYTF
v_gene: TRBV7-9; CDR3aa: CASSLLTGSGNTIYF